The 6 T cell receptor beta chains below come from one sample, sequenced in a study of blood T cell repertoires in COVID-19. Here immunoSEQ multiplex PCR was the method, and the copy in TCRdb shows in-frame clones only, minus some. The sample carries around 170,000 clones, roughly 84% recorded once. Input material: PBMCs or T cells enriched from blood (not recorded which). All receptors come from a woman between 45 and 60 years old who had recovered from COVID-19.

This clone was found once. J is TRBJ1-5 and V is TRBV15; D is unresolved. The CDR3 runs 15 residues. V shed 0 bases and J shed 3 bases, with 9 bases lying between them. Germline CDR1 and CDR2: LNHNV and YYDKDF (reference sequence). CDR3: CATSRDRVANQPQHF. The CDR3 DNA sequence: TGTGCCACCAGCAGAGATCGAGTTGCCAATCAGCCCCAGCATTTT.

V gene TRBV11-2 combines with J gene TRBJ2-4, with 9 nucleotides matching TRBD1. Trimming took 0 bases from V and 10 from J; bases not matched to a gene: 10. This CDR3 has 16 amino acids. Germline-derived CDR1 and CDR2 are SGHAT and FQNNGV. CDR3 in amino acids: CASSLDGQGPTGIQYF. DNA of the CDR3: TGTGCCAGCAGCTTAGATGGACAGGGGCCCACCGGGATTCAGTACTTC.

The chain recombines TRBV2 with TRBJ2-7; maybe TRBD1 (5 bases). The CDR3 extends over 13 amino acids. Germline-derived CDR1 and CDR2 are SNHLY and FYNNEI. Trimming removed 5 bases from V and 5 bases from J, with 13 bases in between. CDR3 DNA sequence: TGTGCCAGCAGTCTTGGACATTCCAACGAGCAGTACTTC. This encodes CASSLGHSNEQYF.

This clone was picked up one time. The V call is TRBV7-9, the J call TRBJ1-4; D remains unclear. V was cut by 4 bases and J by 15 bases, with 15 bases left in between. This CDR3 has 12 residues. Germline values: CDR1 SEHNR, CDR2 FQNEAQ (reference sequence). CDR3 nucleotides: TGTGCCAGCAGCTCAACGGGGAATACGTTGTTTTTT. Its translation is CASSSTGNTLFF.

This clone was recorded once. The CDR3 DNA reads TGCAGCGTTGTAGGAGGGTTCGGTCAGCCCCAGCATTTT. Translated: CSVVGGFGQPQHF. The chain combines TRBV29-1 with TRBJ1-5; D call uncertain. Germline values: CDR1 SQVTM, CDR2 ANQGSEA. V lost 4 bases to trimming and J lost 6 bases, with 13 bases between them. This CDR3 is 13 amino acids long. The whole variable domain, filled in from reference TRBV29-1 and TRBJ1-5, reads SAVISQKPSRDICQRGTSLTIQCQVDSQVTMMFWYRQQPGQSLTLIATANQGSEATYESGFVIDKFPISRPNLTFSTLTVSNMSPEDSSIYLCSVVGGFGQPQHFGDGTRLSIL.

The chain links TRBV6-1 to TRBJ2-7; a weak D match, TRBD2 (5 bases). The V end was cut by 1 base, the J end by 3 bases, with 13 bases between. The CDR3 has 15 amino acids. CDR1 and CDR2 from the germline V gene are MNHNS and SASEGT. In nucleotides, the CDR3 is TGTGCCAGCAGTGAAGTCCAGGTGGGGAGCTACGAGCAGTACTTC. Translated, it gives CASSEVQVGSYEQYF.